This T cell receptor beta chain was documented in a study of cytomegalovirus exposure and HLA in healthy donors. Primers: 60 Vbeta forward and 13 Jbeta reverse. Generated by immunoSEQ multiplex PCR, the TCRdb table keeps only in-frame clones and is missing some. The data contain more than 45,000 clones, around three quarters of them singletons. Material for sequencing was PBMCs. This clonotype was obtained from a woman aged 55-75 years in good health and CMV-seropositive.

The CDR3: CASTDRVGTEAFF. DNA for the CDR3: TGTGCCAGCACGGACAGGGTGGGCACTGAAGCTTTCTTT. The rearrangement joins TRBV19 to TRBJ1-1, with 8 positions matching TRBD1. CDR1 is LNHDA, CDR2 SQIVND, per germline (reference sequence). The CDR3 is 13 residues long. Trimming removed 9 bases from V and 4 bases from J; junction bases left unmatched: 7.